Listed below are T cell receptor beta chains from one sample, sequenced in a study of breast tumors, draining lymph nodes, adjacent tissues. TCRdb fed the multiplex PCR reads into MiXCR, producing one record per CDR3 protein. The sample has 150,000 to 200,000 distinct CDR3 sequences, roughly 30% seen once. Specimen: axillary lymph node tissue. The receptor source for this set is a female donor with breast cancer. Some clones in this sample may be carry-over from other donors' samples. Both conserved end residues are part of each CDR3. The size of a clone is reported for some rows only, either as once, few or many, or as a class for expanded clones.

length: 13; J: TRBJ1-2; V: TRBV7-2; size: many; CDR3: CASSLEGTYGYTF
length: 15; J: TRBJ2-5; V: TRBV7-9; size: many; CDR3: CASSPPALAIETQYF
length: 17; J: TRBJ1-3; V: TRBV18; size: -; CDR3: CASSPFRAGDSGNTIYF
length: 14; J: TRBJ1-4; V: TRBV6-5; size: many; CDR3: CASSTPGPHEKLFF
length: 14; J: TRBJ1-1; V: TRBV7-9; size: -; CDR3: CASSRTAMNTEAFF
length: 16; J: TRBJ2-7; V: TRBV4-2; size: many; CDR3: CASSQEGGGGTYEQYF
length: 14; J: TRBJ2-7; V: TRBV5-8; size: -; CDR3: CASSWTGASYEQYF
length: 14; J: TRBJ1-6; V: TRBV27; size: many; CDR3: CASSLIDYNSPLHF
length: 12; J: TRBJ2-2; V: TRBV2; size: -; CDR3: CASRLAGGELFF
length: 19; J: TRBJ1-4; V: TRBV20-1; size: many; CDR3: CSARGRRTGDWATNEKLFF
length: 14; J: TRBJ1-1; V: TRBV13; size: many; CDR3: CASSLAGMNTEAFF
length: 14; J: TRBJ1-3; V: TRBV9; size: -; CDR3: CASSKRLAGNTIYF
length: 16; J: TRBJ2-7; V: TRBV27; size: -; CDR3: CASSPTPWRVIYEQYF
length: 17; J: TRBJ2-3; V: TRBV4-2; size: few; CDR3: CASSQGGVGGLTDMQYF
length: 12; J: TRBJ1-2; V: TRBV12-3/TRBV12-4; size: -; CDR3: CASSTTGAGYTF
length: 16; J: TRBJ2-5; V: TRBV29-1; size: many; CDR3: CSVGGGVRSVRETQYF
length: 15; J: TRBJ2-7; V: TRBV3-1; size: -; CDR3: CASSQAPGPSYEQYF
length: 17; J: TRBJ2-7; V: TRBV24-1; size: many; CDR3: CATSDQAPGLPTYEQYF
length: 15; J: TRBJ2-1; V: TRBV27; size: -; CDR3: CASSLSSGSPLEQFF
length: 12; J: TRBJ1-1; V: TRBV5-5; size: -; CDR3: CASSLDNTEAFF
length: 17; J: TRBJ2-2; V: TRBV19; size: -; CDR3: CASRDGGAVGKAGELFF
length: 17; J: TRBJ2-5; V: TRBV7-2; size: -; CDR3: CASSLVAGANTGETQYF
length: 17; J: TRBJ2-1; V: TRBV20-1; size: -; CDR3: CSARDMDGLAPYNEQFF
length: 15; J: TRBJ1-6; V: TRBV20-1; size: -; CDR3: CSARGVGGSRSPLHF
length: 18; J: TRBJ2-6; V: TRBV12-3/TRBV12-4; size: many; CDR3: CASRRAGTASSGANVLTF
length: 13; J: TRBJ1-5; V: TRBV12-3/TRBV12-4; size: many; CDR3: CASNTGGNQPQHF
length: 15; J: TRBJ1-2; V: TRBV9; size: many; CDR3: CASSAQGQGGNGYTF
length: 14; J: TRBJ2-7; V: TRBV4-2; size: many; CDR3: CASSPTRNGNRQYF
length: 19; J: TRBJ2-2; V: TRBV20-1; size: many; CDR3: CSARVGTSGAPPHTGELFF
length: 15; J: TRBJ1-2; V: TRBV29-1; size: -; CDR3: CSVGGSAGDNYGYTF
length: 16; J: TRBJ1-3; V: TRBV9; size: -; CDR3: CASSRAPGDSGNTIYF
length: 15; J: TRBJ2-1; V: TRBV20-1; size: many; CDR3: CSATLAGGRHNEQFF
length: 16; J: TRBJ2-3; V: TRBV18; size: -; CDR3: CASSPNLRGGTDTQYF
length: 14; J: TRBJ1-1; V: TRBV4-2; size: -; CDR3: CASSQATFNTEAFF
length: 19; J: TRBJ2-3; V: TRBV28; size: few; CDR3: CASSPSPTLAEVSTDTQYF
length: 17; J: TRBJ2-3; V: TRBV2; size: -; CDR3: CASSASGTGASTDTQYF
length: 16; J: TRBJ2-3; V: TRBV27; size: few; CDR3: CASSSPTSGSPDTQYF
length: 13; J: TRBJ2-7; V: TRBV6-1; size: many; CDR3: CASSEGQHYEQYF
length: 16; J: TRBJ2-1; V: TRBV7-9; size: many; CDR3: CASSRGAVFSYNEQFF
length: 15; J: TRBJ2-3; V: TRBV6-1; size: few; CDR3: CASRPSEGGADTQYF
length: 18; J: TRBJ1-5; V: TRBV4-2; size: many; CDR3: CASSQDGQMVGRNQPQHF
length: 14; J: TRBJ2-5; V: TRBV12-3/TRBV12-4; size: -; CDR3: CASSLVGEGQPQYF
length: 16; J: TRBJ2-1; V: TRBV3-1; size: many; CDR3: CASSPIAGGYGGEQFF
length: 15; J: TRBJ2-1; V: TRBV7-2; size: many; CDR3: CASRTGTGSYNEQFF
length: 16; J: TRBJ2-5; V: TRBV4-2; size: many; CDR3: CASSQDGTGGPETQYF
length: 16; J: TRBJ2-7; V: TRBV5-6; size: many; CDR3: CASSQRLGTGFYEQYF
length: 13; J: TRBJ1-5; V: TRBV9; size: -; CDR3: CASSVEGGLDEHF